This entry lists 5 T cell receptor beta chains sequenced from one sample in a study of blood T cells in healthy people across ages. Together with a sample-barcoded 5' primer, a J-beta primer mix was included in a second PCR lasting about 7 to 12 cycles. Each CDR3 protein gets one entry after TCRdb re-called the 5' RACE reads with MiXCR. Among 450,000 to 600,000 distinct CDR3 sequences listed, about 29% were seen once. The sample was also reused in another study, on T cells of mothers and their children.

The specimen was blood. These receptors originate from a boy aged 2 to 10 in good health.

This clonotype was seen many times. J is TRBJ2-4 and V is TRBV29-1, with 9 bases matching TRBD2. The CDR3 totals 18 residues. CDR1 SQVTM and CDR2 ANQGSEA come from the germline V gene. V lost 4 bases, J lost 1 base, and 14 bases stayed unmatched. This chain's CDR3 is CSVAPRAGGGDAKNIQYF. The CDR3 DNA sequence: TGCAGCGTTGCCCCACGGGCGGGAGGGGGTGATGCCAAAAACATTCAGTACTTC.

The table lists this clonotype with a few counts. CDR3 in amino acids: CASSDPSGSEGEQFF. CDR3 nucleotide sequence: TGCGCCAGCAGTGACCCTAGCGGGAGTGAGGGTGAGCAGTTCTTC. V is TRBV10-2 and J is TRBJ2-1, with 10 bases matching TRBD2. The junction had 8 bases not matched to a gene; V was cut back by 3 bases and J by 9 bases. CDR3 length: 15 residues. CDR1 and CDR2 from the germline V gene are WSHSY and SAAADI.

This clonotype turned up a few times. This chain connects TRBV6-1 to TRBJ1-6; TRBD1 agrees at 8 bases. With V trimmed by 2 bases and J by 6 bases, 3 bases remained unmatched. The CDR3 loop spans 15 amino acids. CDR1 and CDR2 (germline): MNHNS, SASEGT. The CDR3 sequence is CASSERQGPNSPLHF. CDR3 coding DNA: TGTGCCAGCAGTGAAAGACAGGGGCCTAATTCACCCCTCCACTTT.

The chain has TRBV28 and TRBJ2-4; D remains ambiguous. The CDR3 extends over 15 amino acids. Looked up from germline, CDR1 is MDHEN and CDR2 is SYDVKM. The V end lost 4 bases, the J end lost 8 bases, and 18 bases lay between the germline ends. CDR3 sequence reads: CASSSTKEPWDIQYF. CDR3 nucleotide sequence: TGTGCCAGCAGTTCCACGAAAGAACCTTGGGACATTCAGTACTTC.

V gene TRBV6-6 combines with J gene TRBJ1-6; tentative D call: TRBD1 (5 bases). The CDR3 runs 16 residues. CDR1 and CDR2 from the germline V gene are MNHNY and SVGAGI (reference sequence). V was cut by 2 bases and J by 1 base, with 9 bases left in between. The CDR3 nucleotides read TGTGCCAGCAGTTACCCAGGGAAGTCCTATAATTCACCCCTCCACTTT. Protein product: CASSYPGKSYNSPLHF.